The following is a TCR beta chain sequence with its context. This specimen belongs to a study of T-cell reconstitution after alpha-beta-depleted transplantation in children. As it was prepared, the TCRbeta library received unique molecular identifiers. TCRdb called the PCR reads again in MiXCR, with one record for every CDR3 protein. This sample has some 350,000 distinct CDR3 sequences, with around 10% found just once. The sequencing here drew on PBMCs from the stem cell graft donor, taken from the stem cell graft. The source of this sequence is a human donor who donated a stem cell graft to a child with acute lymphoblastic leukemia.

The CDR3 sequence is CASSHRDSGPGANVLTF. CDR3 bases: TGTGCCAGCAGCCATAGGGACTCGGGGCCTGGGGCCAACGTCCTGACTTTC. The chain recombines TRBV3-1 with TRBJ2-6, with D tentatively TRBD2 (6 bases). This CDR3 contains 17 residues. The germline V and J ends were trimmed by 3 bases and 2 bases, with 14 bases remaining between them. Per the germline V gene, CDR1 is LGHDT and CDR2 is YNNKEL (reference sequence). Based on the CDR3 plus reference TRBV3-1 and TRBJ2-6, the full variable domain is DTAVSQTPKYLVTQMGNDKSIKCEQNLGHDTMYWYKQDSKKFLKIMFSYNNKELIINETVPNRFSPKSPDKAHLNLHINSLELGDSAVYFCASSHRDSGPGANVLTFGAGSRLTVL.